The source of this T cell receptor beta chain is a study of T cell changes during pregnancy in multiple sclerosis. Germline CDR1 reads SEHNR; CDR2 reads FQNEAQ (reference sequence). V was shortened by 4 bases and J by 2 bases, with 15 bases between the two germline ends. The CDR3 runs to 15 residues. The repertoire was sequenced with immunoSEQ multiplex PCR; TCRdb's copy has only in-frame clones and lacks some. The sample contains roughly 40,000 clones, under 95% of which appear only once. The TCR originated in a female donor with multiple sclerosis, enrolled in a pregnancy study. Sequencing was performed on CD8+ T cells from peripheral blood mononuclear cells, taken in the first trimester of pregnancy. This chain uses TRBV7-9 with TRBJ2-7; D is unresolved. CDR3 sequence reads: CASSSVDTFAYEQYF. DNA for the CDR3: TGTGCCAGCAGCTCCGTCGACACGTTCGCCTACGAGCAGTACTTC.